One sample yielded the 18 T cell receptor beta chains listed below, sequenced in a study of shared clonotypes between healthy human individuals. Naive CD8 cells lacked CD45RO, underwent positive selection for CCR7 and left out terminally differentiated effector memory CD45RA+ cells. Clones were read by immunoSEQ multiplex PCR, and TCRdb kept only the in-frame ones, dropping some. The sample lists fewer than 700,000 clones; approximately 95% were seen once. Sequenced sample: naive CD8+ T cells sorted from blood. The source is a woman aged 25 to 39 in good health.

V gene TRBV28 combines with J gene TRBJ1-2; D gene uncertain. The germline V gene has CDR1 MDHEN and CDR2 SYDVKM. The CDR3 totals 10 residues. The ends were cut back, 11 bases at V and 4 bases at J, with 8 bases in the middle. The CDR3 loop is CAPTSYGYTF. The DNA of the CDR3 is TGTGCCCCCACCTCCTATGGCTACACCTTC.

This clone is a singleton in its sample. V is TRBV5-5 and J is TRBJ2-7; D is unresolved. V lost 4 bases and J 2 bases, leaving 7 bases between the germline ends. The germline gives CDR1 SGHKS, CDR2 YYEKEE (reference sequence). The CDR3 consists of 12 residues. CDR3 sequence reads: CASSPGTYEQYF. The CDR3 bases are TGTGCCAGCAGCCCCGGTACCTACGAGCAGTACTTC.

V is TRBV4-1 and J is TRBJ2-2; 14 bases line up with TRBD2. In germline, CDR1 is MGHRA, CDR2 YSYEKL. The CDR3 totals 17 residues. J lost 7 bases, V lost 3 bases, and 7 bases had no gene match. The CDR3 DNA sequence: TGCGCCAGCAGCCAGGGGGGACTAGCGGGAGAGGACGGGGAGCTGTTTTTT. Encoded protein: CASSQGGLAGEDGELFF.

V is TRBV11-2 and J is TRBJ2-7, with TRBD1 matching over 7 bases. The junction had 11 bases not matched to a gene; V was cut back by 8 bases and J by 4 bases. CDR1 is SGHAT, CDR2 FQNNGV, per germline. The CDR3 extends over 14 amino acids. CDR3 sequence (DNA): TGTGCCAGCGATATAGACAGGGAGAGTTACGAGCAGTACTTC. As protein: CASDIDRESYEQYF.

As to this clone: Other DNA sequences within the sample encode an identical CDR3. The chain joins TRBV5-4 to TRBJ2-5; no firm D call. Germline V gives CDR1 SGHNT, CDR2 YYREEE (reference sequence). This CDR3 is built from 13 residues. V dropped 0 bases and J dropped 4 bases, with 7 bases sitting between them. CDR3 sequence: CASSLESVETQYF. CDR3 DNA sequence: TGTGCCAGCAGCTTGGAGTCAGTAGAGACCCAGTACTTC.

The chain combines TRBV27 with TRBJ2-7, with D possibly matching TRBD2 (6 bases). The CDR3 is made up of 12 amino acids. CDR1 MNHEY and CDR2 SMNVEV come from the germline V gene (reference sequence). V lost 6 bases to trimming and J lost 3 bases, with 9 bases between them. Written as DNA, the CDR3 is TGTGCCAGCAGGGACGGGAGCTACGAGCAGTACTTC. Residues: CASRDGSYEQYF.

The genes are TRBV14 and TRBJ2-1; 10 bases match TRBD1. V dropped 4 bases and J dropped 7; count of bases not matched to a gene: 16. This CDR3 contains 18 residues. CDR1 and CDR2 (germline): SGHDN, FVKESK. The CDR3 DNA reads TGTGCCAGCAGCCGAACACTGACAGGGGGCCCCTTTTGGAATGAGCAGTTCTTC. It yields the protein CASSRTLTGGPFWNEQFF.

The chain carries TRBV5-6 and TRBJ2-7; TRBD2 is a possible D gene (5 bases). CDR3 size: 13 residues. Trimming shortened V by 0 bases and J by 6 bases, and 10 bases separated the two germline ends. Germline V gene sequence: CDR1 SGHDT, CDR2 YYEEEE. DNA of the CDR3: TGTGCCAGCAGCTTGGACCTGGGGAGCGAGCAGTACTTC. The encoded protein is CASSLDLGSEQYF.

The V and J genes are TRBV10-2 and TRBJ1-5, with D maybe TRBD1 (6 bases). The CDR3 runs 17 residues. Trimming shortened V by 7 bases and J by 0 bases, and 19 bases separated the two germline ends. CDR1 is WSHSY, CDR2 SAAADI, per germline. The CDR3 DNA is TGCGCCAGCACCGAGAAGGACAGATACTTTAGCAATCAGCCCCAGCATTTT. It is translated as CASTEKDRYFSNQPQHF.

The rearrangement links TRBV5-6 to TRBJ1-1; the match to TRBD1 covers 7 bases. Trimming removed 4 bases from V and 4 bases from J; junction bases left unmatched: 4. The CDR3 is 13 amino acids. The germline CDR1 and CDR2 sequences are SGHDT and YYEEEE. The DNA of the CDR3 is TGTGCCAGCAGCGTACAGGGGACCACTGAAGCTTTCTTT. As protein: CASSVQGTTEAFF.

The rearrangement uses TRBV2 and TRBJ1-5, with a tentative D call TRBD1 (6 bases). Germline V gene sequence: CDR1 SNHLY, CDR2 FYNNEI. V lost 4 bases and J 7 bases, leaving 17 bases between the germline ends. The CDR3 sequence is 15 residues long. The CDR3 nucleotides are TGTGCCAGCAGTGGAAAGGGGGAATCGGGACAGCCCCAGCATTTT. This encodes CASSGKGESGQPQHF.

This clone is a singleton in its sample. This chain connects TRBV29-1 to TRBJ2-3; 7 bases fit TRBD2. The CDR3 has 16 residues. V lost 4 bases, J lost 0 bases, and 10 bases stayed unmatched. The germline gives CDR1 SQVTM, CDR2 ANQGSEA. Here the CDR3 DNA reads TGCAGCGTTGTACTAGCGAGTAGCACCAGCACAGATACGCAGTATTTT. Translating gives CSVVLASSTSTDTQYF.

The chain links TRBV9 to TRBJ2-7; 10 bases map to TRBD1. With 4 bases clipped from V and 3 bases from J, the junction kept 4 bases outside the gene matches. This CDR3 comprises 14 residues. Germline V gene lookup returns CDR1 SGDLS and CDR2 YYNGEE. The CDR3 DNA follows: TGTGCCAGCAGCCCCTGGGACAGGGGCTACGAGCAGTACTTC. Its protein product is CASSPWDRGYEQYF.

This chain uses TRBV7-2 with TRBJ1-2, with TRBD1 as a possible D gene (6 bases). Germline CDR1 is SGHTA and CDR2 is FQGNSA. The CDR3 has 17 residues. Trimming removed 4 bases at V and 3 bases at J, with 21 bases between. The CDR3 DNA sequence: TGTGCCAGCAGCTCTCGGAGCGGGGGCGGTCCCCACTATGGCTACACCTTC. It yields the protein CASSSRSGGGPHYGYTF.

This chain joins TRBV5-8 and TRBJ2-5; 12 bases match TRBD2. Trimming removed 3 bases from V and 5 bases from J; junction bases left unmatched: 17. Germline V lookup: CDR1 SGHTS, CDR2 YDEGEE. This CDR3 has 19 amino acids. The chain's CDR3 is CASSYGEVTSGSPKETQYF. The CDR3 DNA sequence: TGTGCCAGCAGCTACGGAGAAGTGACTAGCGGGAGCCCCAAGGAGACCCAGTACTTC.

The chain employs TRBV5-4 and TRBJ2-1; the match to TRBD2 covers 11 bases. CDR3 length: 17 amino acids. Germline V gene lookup returns CDR1 SGHNT and CDR2 YYREEE (reference sequence). The V and J ends lost 0 bases and 4 bases, in that order; junction bases with no gene match: 6. CDR3 sequence reads: CASSLDPGTSGYNEQFF. The CDR3 region has the DNA TGTGCCAGCAGCTTGGACCCCGGGACTAGCGGTTACAATGAGCAGTTCTTC. The entire variable domain, with the rest obtained from reference TRBV5-4 and TRBJ2-1, is as follows: ETGVTQSPTHLIKTRGQQVTLRCSSQSGHNTVSWYQQALGQGPQFIFQYYREEENGRGNFPPRFSGLQFPNYSSELNVNALELDDSALYLCASSLDPGTSGYNEQFFGPGTRLTVL.

The V gene is TRBV6-6, the J gene TRBJ2-5; D unclear. Germline V CDR1 and CDR2: MNHNY, SVGAGI (reference sequence). V was cut by 0 bases and J by 5 bases, with 10 bases left in between. This CDR3 comprises 14 residues. DNA for the CDR3: TGTGCCAGCAGTTACTCGGCGAGGCGGGAGACCCAGTACTTC. This codes for CASSYSARRETQYF.

V and J are TRBV6-1 and TRBJ2-3; a weak D match, TRBD1 (6 bases). Per germline, CDR1 MNHNS and CDR2 SASEGT. The CDR3 totals 12 residues. Trimming removed 6 bases from V and 6 bases from J, with 10 bases in between. CDR3 region: CASRRGLDTQYF. The CDR3 DNA reads as TGTGCCAGCAGGAGGGGGTTGGATACGCAGTATTTT.